Listed below are T cell receptor beta chains from one sample, sequenced in a study of T cell clones after liver transplantation. TCRdb's copy holds only in-frame clones and misses some; the assay was immunoSEQ multiplex PCR. This sample has 80,000 or so clones; 82% occur once, and the top ten carry 0.4% to 0.6%. The sequences come from CD4+ T cells from blood, collected about 46 months after liver transplant. These receptors originate from a human patient who received a liver transplant. Some T cells may be the graft donor's. The CDR3 runs from the conserved cysteine through the conserved F or W. The D gene is left open where the match is weak. Clone size appears in some rows only: once, few, many, or a class for an expanded clone.

V: TRBV19
D: TRBD1
J: TRBJ2-2
size: .
DNA: TGTGCCAGTAGTCCCTCCGGGACAGGGCAAATAAACACCGGGGAGCTGTTTTTT
CDR3: CASSPSGTGQINTGELFF

V: TRBV5-6
D: TRBD1
J: TRBJ1-3
size: .
DNA: TGTGCCAGCAGCCCAAGGACAGGGGGCCCTGGAAACACCATATATTTT
CDR3: CASSPRTGGPGNTIYF

V: TRBV7-2
D: .
J: TRBJ1-4
size: .
DNA: TGTGCCAGCAGCTTAGAAGCGGTAATAGCTAATGAAAAACTGTTTTTT
CDR3: CASSLEAVIANEKLFF

V: TRBV27
D: .
J: TRBJ2-1
size: few
DNA: TGTGCCAGCAGTCGTGCGCACTCCTACAATGAGCAGTTCTTC
CDR3: CASSRAHSYNEQFF

V: TRBV28
D: TRBD1
J: TRBJ2-2
size: .
DNA: TGTGCCAGCAGTCGGCCCGGGACAGTAAACACCGGGGAGCTGTTTTTT
CDR3: CASSRPGTVNTGELFF

V: TRBV7-9
D: .
J: TRBJ2-6
size: .
DNA: TGTGCCAGCAGCTTAATGGGATCTGGGGCCAACGTCCTGACTTTC
CDR3: CASSLMGSGANVLTF

V: TRBV27
D: TRBD1
J: TRBJ1-1
size: .
DNA: TGTGCCAGCAGTCACCGGACAGGGTGGGACACTGAAGCTTTCTTT
CDR3: CASSHRTGWDTEAFF

V: TRBV10-3
D: .
J: TRBJ2-1
size: .
DNA: TGTGCCATCAGTGATTTCGGGGCGTACAATGAGCAGTTCTTC
CDR3: CAISDFGAYNEQFF

V: TRBV15
D: TRBD2
J: TRBJ2-3
size: .
DNA: TGTGCCACCAGCAGAGATCTAGCGGGAGATCAAACGCAGTATTTT
CDR3: CATSRDLAGDQTQYF

V: TRBV2
D: .
J: TRBJ1-1
size: .
DNA: TGTGCCAGCAGTGAAGAGGGCTTGGAGAACACTGAAGCTTTCTTT
CDR3: CASSEEGLENTEAFF

V: TRBV10-3
D: .
J: TRBJ1-2
size: .
DNA: TGTGCCATCAGTGAGCTGGGGGTCTCGGCTGGCTACACCTTC
CDR3: CAISELGVSAGYTF

V: TRBV7-2
D: .
J: TRBJ1-5
size: .
DNA: TGTGCCAGCAGCAATGGGGGGTCCCATCAGCCCCAGCATTTT
CDR3: CASSNGGSHQPQHF

V: TRBV21-1
D: .
J: TRBJ1-1
size: .
DNA: TGTGCCAGCAGCCTGACTTGGACAGGGACGGGGAACACTGAAGCTTTCTTT
CDR3: CASSLTWTGTGNTEAFF

V: TRBV11-2
D: TRBD2
J: TRBJ2-3
size: .
DNA: TGTGCCAGCAGCCTAGGGGGACTAGCGCTGAGCACAGATACGCAGTATTTT
CDR3: CASSLGGLALSTDTQYF

V: TRBV6-6
D: TRBD1
J: TRBJ2-5
size: .
DNA: TGTGCCAGCAATTTGGCCGGGACAGAAGAGACCCAGTACTTC
CDR3: CASNLAGTEETQYF

V: TRBV9
D: .
J: TRBJ2-2
size: .
DNA: TGTGCCAGCAGCGTAAGACAGAACACCGGGGAGCTGTTTTTT
CDR3: CASSVRQNTGELFF

V: TRBV7-2
D: TRBD2
J: TRBJ2-3
size: .
DNA: TGTGCCAGCAGCTCTGGACTAGCGGGAGGTGAAACAGATACGCAGTATTTT
CDR3: CASSSGLAGGETDTQYF

V: TRBV18
D: .
J: TRBJ2-7
size: .
DNA: TGTGCCAGCTCACCACGGGCTAGCGTATACGAGCAGTACTTC
CDR3: CASSPRASVYEQYF

V: TRBV7-2
D: .
J: TRBJ1-2
size: .
DNA: TGTGCCAGCAGCTTACTCGTCCCCCCCCCTAACTATGGCTACACCTTC
CDR3: CASSLLVPPPNYGYTF

V: TRBV19
D: .
J: TRBJ2-1
size: .
DNA: TGTGCCAGTAGTATAGGTATTGTGCGCTCCTACAATGAGCAGTTCTTC
CDR3: CASSIGIVRSYNEQFF

V: TRBV28
D: TRBD2
J: TRBJ2-3
size: few
DNA: TGTGCCACGCGGACTAGCGGGGACTATAGCACAGATACGCAGTATTTT
CDR3: CATRTSGDYSTDTQYF

V: TRBV2
D: TRBD2
J: TRBJ2-1
size: .
DNA: TGTGCCAGCAGTGGAGAGGGAGGGCCCTACAATGAGCAGTTCTTC
CDR3: CASSGEGGPYNEQFF

V: TRBV28
D: .
J: TRBJ2-2
size: .
DNA: TGTGCCAGCAGCCCTACGGCGGAGCTGTTTTTT
CDR3: CASSPTAELFF

V: TRBV10-3
D: .
J: TRBJ2-7
size: .
DNA: TGTGCCATCAGAGAGGGGGCGGGAGAACTCTACGAGCAGTACTTC
CDR3: CAIREGAGELYEQYF

V: TRBV7-2
D: .
J: TRBJ1-3
size: few
DNA: TGTGCCAGCAGCCAGAATTACAGGGACCTCTCTGGAAACACCATATATTTT
CDR3: CASSQNYRDLSGNTIYF

V: TRBV28
D: TRBD1
J: TRBJ2-1
size: .
DNA: TGTGCCAGCAGTCCCAGACAGGGCTACAATGAGCAGTTCTTC
CDR3: CASSPRQGYNEQFF

V: TRBV7-2
D: .
J: TRBJ1-3
size: few
DNA: TGTGCCAGCAGCTGGACGGATTTCTCTGGAAACACCATATATTTT
CDR3: CASSWTDFSGNTIYF

V: TRBV28
D: .
J: TRBJ2-3
size: .
DNA: TGTGCCAGCAGTTTAGATCCGGCTACCACAGATACGCAGTATTTT
CDR3: CASSLDPATTDTQYF

V: TRBV4-1
D: .
J: TRBJ1-5
size: .
DNA: TGCGCCAGCAGCCAAGGCAGGGTAAGCAATCAGCCCCAGCATTTT
CDR3: CASSQGRVSNQPQHF

V: TRBV5-1
D: .
J: TRBJ1-4
size: .
DNA: TGCGCCAGCAGCTTGGGTCCAGGTCGTAATGAAAAACTGTTTTTT
CDR3: CASSLGPGRNEKLFF

V: TRBV10-3
D: TRBD1
J: TRBJ1-1
size: .
DNA: TGTGCCATCAGCAGACAGGGCCTGAACACTGAAGCTTTCTTT
CDR3: CAISRQGLNTEAFF